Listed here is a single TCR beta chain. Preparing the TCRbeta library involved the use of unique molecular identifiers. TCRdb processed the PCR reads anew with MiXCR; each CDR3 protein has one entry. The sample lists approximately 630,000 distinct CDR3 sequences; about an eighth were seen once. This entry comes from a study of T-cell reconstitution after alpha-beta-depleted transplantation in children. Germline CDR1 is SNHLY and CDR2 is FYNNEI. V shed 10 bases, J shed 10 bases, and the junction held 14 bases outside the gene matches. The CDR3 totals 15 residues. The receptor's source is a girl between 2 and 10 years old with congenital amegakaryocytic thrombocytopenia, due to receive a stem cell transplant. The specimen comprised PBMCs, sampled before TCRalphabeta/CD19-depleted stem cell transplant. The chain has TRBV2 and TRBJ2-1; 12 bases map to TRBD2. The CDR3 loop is CATSPSGRATIEQFF. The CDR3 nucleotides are TGTGCCACCTCCCCTAGCGGGAGGGCTACAATAGAGCAGTTCTTC.